This T cell receptor beta chain was profiled in a study of OX40 agonist ivuxolimab in advanced cancers. Clones were read by immunoSEQ multiplex PCR, and TCRdb kept only the in-frame ones, dropping some. The sample includes 65,000 to 80,000 clones, roughly 85% of them seen just once. The CDR3 has 15 residues. The V segment lost 5 bases and the J segment 7 bases; nucleotides outside the gene matches: 7. Germline loops: CDR1 SGHTA, CDR2 FQGTGA. General study results and limits: Doses of 0.1 to 3.0 mg/kg were accompanied by clonal expansion of CD4+ and CD8+ blood T cells by week 6.

This clone was observed a few times. What it binds is unknown. Any history of autoimmune disease or systemic immunosuppression disqualified patients. V usage is TRBV7-3 and J usage is TRBJ2-2, with 10 nucleotides matching TRBD2. The clonotype was recovered from an adult with an advanced solid tumor such as melanoma, head and neck, liver or kidney cancer. The sample here was CD4+ or CD8+ T cells sorted from blood, taken in a trial of the OX40 agonist ivuxolimab. The CDR3 DNA reads TGTGCCAGCAGCCTCGGGACTAGCGTAAACGGGGAGCTGTTTTTT. Protein: CASSLGTSVNGELFF.